A single sample gave rise to the 29 T cell receptor beta chains below, sequenced in a study of T cell repertoires in cytomegalovirus infection. A single record per CDR3 protein comes from TCRdb applying MiXCR to the reads. Seen here are approximately 750,000 distinct CDR3 sequences, less than 40% observed once, and the top ten hold roughly 2.8%. Sequenced material: PBMCs. All receptors come from a human donor in good health (CMV status not recorded). Some clones in this sample may be carry-over from other donors' samples.

This clonotype was detected ten times or more. The V and J genes are TRBV12-3 or TRBV12-4 and TRBJ1-5; D is unresolved. Deletions cut 3 bases from V and 0 bases from J, with 3 bases between. The CDR3 contains 13 residues. CDR3 residues: CASSFGSNQPQHF. CDR3 coding DNA: TGTGCCAGCAGTTTCGGTAGCAATCAGCCCCAGCATTTT.

The CDR3 nucleotides read TGTGCCACCAGCAGGGTCTTCAACTATGGCTACACCTTC. As protein: CATSRVFNYGYTF. The gene calls are TRBV15 and TRBJ1-2; D ambiguous. Germline V gene data show CDR1 as LNHNV and CDR2 as YYDKDF (reference sequence). CDR3 size: 13 residues. The V and J ends lost 3 bases and 2 bases respectively, with 7 bases between them.

V usage is TRBV28 and J usage is TRBJ2-7; 8 nucleotides match TRBD1. Germline V gives CDR1 MDHEN, CDR2 SYDVKM. V lost 6 bases, J lost 5 bases, and 9 bases stayed unmatched. The CDR3 contains 14 residues. The CDR3: CASRSLGQGHEQYF. The CDR3 region has the DNA TGTGCCAGCAGAAGCCTCGGACAGGGACACGAGCAGTACTTC.

The chain joins TRBV10-3 to TRBJ2-7; the D is unclear. Germline assignment: CDR1 ENHRY and CDR2 SYGVKD. V dropped 4 bases and J dropped 3 bases, with 16 bases sitting between them. The CDR3 is made up of 15 amino acids. The CDR3 nucleotides read TGTGCCATCAGTGGCGGAAACACATTCAGCTACGAGCAGTACTTC. Translating it yields CAISGGNTFSYEQYF.

V gene TRBV19 combines with J gene TRBJ2-7; D possibly corresponds to TRBD2 (6 bases). The germline V and J ends were trimmed by 5 bases and 4 bases, with 15 bases remaining between them. Germline V gives CDR1 LNHDA, CDR2 SQIVND (reference sequence). This CDR3 spans 14 amino acids. The CDR3 loop is CASSETGVGYEQYF. The CDR3 nucleotides are TGTGCCAGTAGTGAGACGGGAGTTGGATACGAGCAGTACTTC.

This clonotype was detected a few times. The DNA for the CDR3 is TGTGCCAGCAGTTTTCCGGGGTCAGGGAACTATGGCTACACCTTC. Encoded protein: CASSFPGSGNYGYTF. This chain connects TRBV28 to TRBJ1-2; maybe TRBD1 (5 bases). CDR3 length: 15 residues. Germline-derived CDR1 and CDR2 are MDHEN and SYDVKM. V was trimmed by 3 bases and J by 2 bases, leaving 13 bases between them.

This clonotype showed up just a few times. J is TRBJ2-1 and V is TRBV7-4; D is unresolved. Germline assignment: CDR1 SGHVT and CDR2 SQSDAQ. V dropped 3 bases and J dropped 4 bases, with 13 bases sitting between them. The CDR3 length is 15 residues. The CDR3 region is CASSFDVGPYNEQFF. Here the CDR3 DNA reads TGTGCCAGCAGCTTTGACGTGGGCCCATACAATGAGCAGTTCTTC.

The chain has TRBV19 and TRBJ1-4; D unresolved. The CDR3 has 15 residues. Germline V lookup: CDR1 LNHDA, CDR2 SQIVND (reference sequence). Trimming took off 4 bases at V and 0 bases at J, with 9 bases between the two ends. CDR3 in DNA: TGTGCCAGTAGTACATCACACTCAACTAATGAAAAACTGTTTTTT. Its protein is CASSTSHSTNEKLFF.

The sample holds a few counts of this clonotype. This chain links TRBV5-1 with TRBJ2-3, with TRBD2 matching 8 bases. V was pared by 4 bases and J by 9 bases, with 13 bases of the junction left unmatched. The CDR3 extends over 15 amino acids. Germline V CDR1 and CDR2: SGHRS, YFSETQ. CDR3 nucleotide sequence: TGCGCCAGCAGCCCGGATAGGGGGGGACTAGGGACGCAGTATTTT. Protein sequence: CASSPDRGGLGTQYF.

V and J are TRBV7-2 and TRBJ1-1, with D uncertain. This CDR3 is 14 amino acids long. Trimming removed 5 bases from V and 0 bases from J, with 10 bases in between. The germline V gene encodes CDR1 SGHTA and CDR2 FQGNSA. DNA for the CDR3: TGTGCCAGCAGCGGGGATAACATGAACACTGAAGCTTTCTTT. Its translation is CASSGDNMNTEAFF.

This clonotype was observed a few times. The rearrangement uses TRBV7-6 and TRBJ1-1; the D is unclear. V lost 5 bases to trimming and J lost 0 bases, with 16 bases between them. The germline V gene has CDR1 SGHVS and CDR2 FNYEAQ. CDR3 length: 16 residues. For the CDR3, the DNA is TGTGCCAGCAGCCCAAAGCAGCGGCAGGTGAACACTGAAGCTTTCTTT. This sequence encodes CASSPKQRQVNTEAFF.

This clonotype showed up just a few times. This sequence joins TRBV7-3 and TRBJ2-6, with 8 bases lining up with TRBD1. The CDR3 length is 20 residues. V was clipped by 6 bases and J by 1 base; unmatched bases: 17. Germline V lookup: CDR1 SGHTA, CDR2 FQGTGA. CDR3 amino acids: CASRLATGTGSLSGANVLTF. The CDR3 DNA reads TGTGCCAGCAGACTAGCAACCGGGACAGGATCACTATCTGGGGCCAACGTCCTGACTTTC.

This sequence joins TRBV28 and TRBJ2-1; TRBD2 is a possible D gene (5 bases). Germline V gene sequence: CDR1 MDHEN, CDR2 SYDVKM. Trimming took off 5 bases at V and 2 bases at J, with 13 bases between the two ends. The CDR3 spans 15 residues. The CDR3 loop is CASSPIQTTYNEQFF. The CDR3 region has the DNA TGTGCCAGCAGTCCAATCCAGACTACCTACAATGAGCAGTTCTTC.

This clonotype has a count of ten or more. V and J are TRBV7-6 and TRBJ1-1, with TRBD1 as a possible D gene (5 bases). The CDR3 totals 14 residues. Trimming shortened V by 5 bases and J by 0 bases, and 10 bases separated the two germline ends. In germline, CDR1 is SGHVS, CDR2 FNYEAQ. CDR3 loop: CASSKRGLNTEAFF. CDR3 nucleotides: TGTGCCAGCAGCAAAAGGGGATTGAACACTGAAGCTTTCTTT. The full variable domain, in which reference TRBV7-6 and TRBJ1-1 provide the parts outside the CDR3, is GAGVSQSPRYKVTKRGQDVALRCDPISGHVSLYWYRQALGQGPEFLTYFNYEAQQDKSGLPNDRFSAERPEGSISTLTIQRTEQRDSAMYRCASSKRGLNTEAFFGQGTRLTVV.

This clonotype was seen a handful of times. The chain has TRBV7-8 and TRBJ1-2, with TRBD1 identical over 7 bases. Germline trimming cut 5 bases from V and 0 bases from J; bases unmatched to any gene: 12. Per the germline V gene, CDR1 is SGHVS and CDR2 is FQNEAQ. CDR3 size: 17 residues. The DNA for the CDR3 is TGTGCCAGCAGCAATTTTACAGGGGTAGGAGCTAACTATGGCTACACCTTC. As protein: CASSNFTGVGANYGYTF.

This clonotype turned up a few times. The genes are TRBV5-4 and TRBJ2-1, with 9 positions matching TRBD1. V shed 4 bases and J 7 bases; nucleotides not matched to a gene: 3. In germline, CDR1 is SGHNT, CDR2 YYREEE (reference sequence). The CDR3 is made up of 13 amino acids. DNA for the CDR3: TGTGCCAGCAGCCGGGACAGGGATAATGAGCAGTTCTTC. Its protein is CASSRDRDNEQFF. The full variable domain, its missing parts supplied by reference TRBV5-4 and TRBJ2-1, is ETGVTQSPTHLIKTRGQQVTLRCSSQSGHNTVSWYQQALGQGPQFIFQYYREEENGRGNFPPRFSGLQFPNYSSELNVNALELDDSALYLCASSRDRDNEQFFGPGTRLTVL.

The chain combines TRBV18 with TRBJ2-1, with unresolved D. V lost 3 bases, J lost 8 bases, and 8 bases lay in between. Germline V CDR1 and CDR2: KGHSH, LQKENI. This CDR3 has 12 residues. CDR3 DNA sequence: TGTGCCAGCTCACCGTTAGATCATGAGCAGTTCTTC. As protein: CASSPLDHEQFF.

This clonotype was observed many times. This chain joins TRBV7-2 and TRBJ2-3; 8 positions match TRBD2. This CDR3 contains 15 residues. Germline lookup yields CDR1 SGHTA and CDR2 FQGNSA. The junction had 4 bases not matched to a gene; V was cut back by 1 base and J by 4 bases. CDR3 sequence: CASSLVAGKADTQYF. In DNA form, the CDR3 reads TGTGCCAGCAGCTTAGTAGCGGGGAAGGCAGATACGCAGTATTTT.

CDR3 nucleotide sequence: TGTGCCATCAGTGAATTTGCAGCGGGGGGGGCTGAGCAGTTCTTC. Translation gives CAISEFAAGGAEQFF. The chain uses TRBV10-3 and TRBJ2-1; 10 nucleotides agree with TRBD2. The CDR3 has 15 residues. Germline CDR1 and CDR2: ENHRY and SYGVKD. The junction had 8 bases not matched to a gene; V was cut back by 3 bases and J by 9 bases.

This clonotype was found a few times. This chain connects TRBV20-1 to TRBJ2-6, with 10 bases matching TRBD1. With 6 bases clipped from V and 2 bases from J, the junction kept 10 bases outside the gene matches. CDR3 size: 17 residues. CDR1 DFQATT and CDR2 SNEGSKA come from the germline V gene (reference sequence). The CDR3 nucleotides are TGCAGTGCCAGATCCCCGGGACAGGGGACTGGGGCCAACGTCCTGACTTTC. As protein: CSARSPGQGTGANVLTF.

This clonotype came up once. The genes are TRBV5-1 and TRBJ2-1; D possibly corresponds to TRBD2 (6 bases). Per germline, CDR1 SGHRS and CDR2 YFSETQ. This CDR3 has 16 amino acids. Trimming took 0 bases from V and 5 from J, leaving 15 bases between them. For the CDR3, the DNA is TGCGCCAGCAGCTTGGATTCCAGGAGGGTAAACAATGAGCAGTTCTTC. Translating it yields CASSLDSRRVNNEQFF.

This clonotype has only a few counts. The genes are TRBV11-1 and TRBJ2-7; no firm D call. There are 14 residues in the CDR3. V was clipped by 1 base and J by 2 bases, with 9 bases between them. Germline values: CDR1 SGHAT, CDR2 FQDESV (reference sequence). In DNA, the CDR3 is TGTGCCAGCAGCTTAGGACCAGAGGCCTACGAGCAGTACTTC. As protein: CASSLGPEAYEQYF.

This clonotype has more than one count but fewer than ten. The chain employs TRBV10-3 and TRBJ1-5; weak D call: TRBD1 (5 bases). Looked up from germline, CDR1 is ENHRY and CDR2 is SYGVKD. The V end lost 8 bases, the J end lost 0 bases, and 29 bases lay between the germline ends. The CDR3 runs 20 residues. The CDR3 DNA is TGTGCCATCCTGAGAAGAACCGGGACGGAGGGAGATTATAGCAATCAGCCCCAGCATTTT. It encodes CAILRRTGTEGDYSNQPQHF.

The V call is TRBV7-9, the J call TRBJ2-5; 10 nucleotides agree with TRBD1. Per germline, CDR1 SEHNR and CDR2 FQNEAQ (reference sequence). The V segment lost 4 bases and the J segment 4 bases; nucleotides outside the gene matches: 15. This CDR3 is built from 18 residues. The CDR3 sequence is CASSSSNKRDRGSETQYF. In nucleotides, the CDR3 is TGTGCCAGCAGCTCATCAAATAAAAGGGACAGGGGATCAGAGACCCAGTACTTC.

The chain carries TRBV5-4 and TRBJ2-3; no definite D call. CDR3 size: 14 residues. In germline, CDR1 is SGHNT, CDR2 YYREEE (reference sequence). Trimming shortened V by 1 base and J by 0 bases, and 6 bases separated the two germline ends. The CDR3 bases are TGTGCCAGCAGCTTGACCATAAGCACAGATACGCAGTATTTT. Protein: CASSLTISTDTQYF. Full variable domain (outside the CDR3, taken from reference TRBV5-4 and TRBJ2-3): ETGVTQSPTHLIKTRGQQVTLRCSSQSGHNTVSWYQQALGQGPQFIFQYYREEENGRGNFPPRFSGLQFPNYSSELNVNALELDDSALYLCASSLTISTDTQYFGPGTRLTVL.

V and J are TRBV2 and TRBJ1-6, with 7 bases aligning to TRBD1. V was pared by 4 bases and J by 8 bases, with 5 bases of the junction left unmatched. Germline loops: CDR1 SNHLY, CDR2 FYNNEI. The CDR3 runs 14 residues. CDR3 sequence: CASSVDRDHSPLHF. The CDR3 DNA sequence: TGTGCCAGCAGTGTCGACAGGGATCATTCACCCCTCCACTTT.

The V call is TRBV28, the J call TRBJ2-5; 9 bases match TRBD2. Germline V gives CDR1 MDHEN, CDR2 SYDVKM. The CDR3 is 14 residues long. V was clipped by 6 bases and J by 8 bases; unmatched bases: 10. CDR3 sequence reads: CASSIAGAKGTQYF. CDR3 nucleotides: TGTGCCAGCAGCATAGCGGGAGCAAAAGGAACCCAGTACTTC.

The chain carries TRBV6-1 and TRBJ1-1, with TRBD1 matching over 7 bases. Germline trimming cut 5 bases from V and 8 bases from J; bases unmatched to any gene: 5. Germline-derived CDR1 and CDR2 are MNHNS and SASEGT. The CDR3 length is 12 residues. CDR3 region: CASSTNRGEAFF. CDR3 DNA sequence: TGTGCCAGCAGTACCAACAGGGGAGAAGCTTTCTTT.

About this clonotype: The final CDR3 position lacks the conserved phenylalanine or tryptophan, pointing to a likely read error. V usage is TRBV10-3 and J usage is TRBJ2-7; D tentatively fits TRBD1 or TRBD2 (6 bases each). Germline V gives CDR1 ENHRY, CDR2 SYGVKD. V was clipped by 6 bases and J by 3 bases, with 15 bases between them. The CDR3 totals 14 residues. CDR3 in DNA: TGTGCCATCAGGGGGAGGACAGAGAACTACGAGCAGTACTTA. The encoded protein is CAIRGRTENYEQYL.